Each of the 17 T cell receptor beta chains below was sequenced from the same sample in a study of T-cell reconstitution after alpha-beta-depleted transplantation in children. Construction of the TCRbeta library involved unique molecular identifiers. Using its own MiXCR run on the PCR reads, TCRdb lists one record per CDR3 protein. The top ten hold 3.3% of the sample, which has about 540,000 distinct CDR3 sequences, roughly 18% seen once. The specimen comprised PBMCs from the stem cell graft donor, sampled from the stem cell graft. The source is a human donor who donated a stem cell graft to a child with acute lymphoblastic leukemia.

The chain is built from TRBV6-1 and TRBJ2-1; D remains ambiguous. V was cut by 6 bases and J by 6 bases, with 18 bases left in between. The CDR3 spans 15 residues. In germline, CDR1 is MNHNS, CDR2 SASEGT. CDR3 DNA: TGTGCCAGCAGAGGTTCCGGGTCACGGTCCAATGAGCAGTTCTTC. Protein sequence: CASRGSGSRSNEQFF.

V and J are TRBV4-1 and TRBJ2-5; D might be TRBD2 (6 bases). Germline loops: CDR1 MGHRA, CDR2 YSYEKL. The V end was cut by 5 bases, the J end by 1 base, with 14 bases between. The CDR3 totals 15 residues. In DNA form, the CDR3 reads TGCGCCAGCAGCTCCCTCGGGACTTTCCAAGAGACCCAGTACTTC. It codes for CASSSLGTFQETQYF.

This clonotype was counted a few times. The rearrangement uses TRBV11-2 and TRBJ2-7, with D tentatively TRBD2 (5 bases). CDR1 and CDR2 (germline): SGHAT, FQNNGV. V was pared by 4 bases and J by 5 bases, with 15 bases between. The CDR3 length is 14 residues. CDR3 residues: CASSSGISFHEQYF. In nucleotides, the CDR3 is TGTGCCAGCAGCTCCGGGATATCATTTCACGAGCAGTACTTC. Filled out from reference TRBV11-2 and TRBJ2-7, the complete variable domain reads EAGVAQSPRYKIIEKRQSVAFWCNPISGHATLYWYQQILGQGPKLLIQFQNNGVVDDSQLPKDRFSAERLKGVDSTLKIQPAKLEDSAVYLCASSSGISFHEQYFGPGTRLTVT.

This clonotype has a handful of counts. The V gene is TRBV12-3 or TRBV12-4, the J gene TRBJ2-5; 7 bases align to TRBD1. Trimming took 5 bases from V and 9 from J; bases not matched to a gene: 15. The CDR3 contains 15 residues. The CDR3 nucleotides are TGTGCCAGCAGTCCGTGGGACAGTGCCGTGGGTGCCCAGTACTTC. Translated, it gives CASSPWDSAVGAQYF.

The chain couples TRBV5-1 to TRBJ2-7, with D maybe TRBD2 (5 bases). Looked up from germline, CDR1 is SGHRS and CDR2 is YFSETQ. The germline V and J ends were trimmed by 0 bases and 6 bases, with 16 bases remaining between them. This CDR3 spans 15 amino acids. The CDR3: CASSLERYGRSEQYF. As DNA, the CDR3 is TGCGCCAGCAGCTTGGAGAGATATGGGAGATCCGAGCAGTACTTC. Drawing the rest from reference TRBV5-1 and TRBJ2-7, the complete variable domain is KAGVTQTPRYLIKTRGQQVTLSCSPISGHRSVSWYQQTPGQGLQFLFEYFSETQRNKGNFPGRFSGRQFSNSRSEMNVSTLELGDSALYLCASSLERYGRSEQYFGPGTRLTVT.

This clonotype was picked up a small number of times. The rearrangement joins TRBV15 to TRBJ2-7; TRBD2 agrees at 8 bases. The CDR3 is 14 residues long. V was clipped by 5 bases and J by 2 bases; unmatched bases: 5. Per germline, CDR1 LNHNV and CDR2 YYDKDF (reference sequence). CDR3 protein: CATSYREGPYEQYF. In DNA form, the CDR3 reads TGTGCCACCAGCTATCGGGAGGGCCCCTACGAGCAGTACTTC.

This chain uses TRBV5-1 with TRBJ1-4; 9 nucleotides line up with TRBD1. The CDR3 runs 16 residues. Germline-derived CDR1 and CDR2 are SGHRS and YFSETQ. With V trimmed by 3 bases and J by 8 bases, 11 bases remained unmatched. The CDR3 sequence: CASSWLSGTGREKLFF. As DNA, the CDR3 is TGCGCCAGCAGCTGGCTGTCCGGGACAGGGCGAGAAAAACTGTTTTTT.

The sample holds a few counts of this clonotype. CDR3 nucleotides: TGTGCCAGCAGCGAGATCGGGGGGTTTGGGCCTAGCGGGACTGATACGCAGTATTTT. This codes for CASSEIGGFGPSGTDTQYF. The V and J genes are TRBV27 and TRBJ2-3; 9 nucleotides align to TRBD2. The CDR3 consists of 19 residues. J lost 6 bases, V lost 6 bases, and 22 bases had no gene match. Germline lookup yields CDR1 MNHEY and CDR2 SMNVEV (reference sequence).

Only a few counts were recorded for this clonotype. V usage is TRBV7-6 and J usage is TRBJ1-5; D unresolved. CDR3 length equals 14 residues. Trimming removed 3 bases at V and 2 bases at J, with 8 bases between. The germline V gene has CDR1 SGHVS and CDR2 FNYEAQ. The CDR3 region has the DNA TGTGCCAGCAGCTTTTCCATTGGCAATCAGCCCCAGCATTTT. Amino acids: CASSFSIGNQPQHF.

This clonotype showed up just a few times. The V and J genes are TRBV5-1 and TRBJ2-1; the D is unclear. CDR1 is SGHRS and CDR2 is YFSETQ in the germline V gene. CDR3 length: 14 amino acids. The V end was cut by 0 bases, the J end by 2 bases, with 6 bases between. CDR3 DNA sequence: TGCGCCAGCAGCTTGGACCAGCCCTACAATGAGCAGTTCTTC. As protein: CASSLDQPYNEQFF.

The CDR3: CASSLGLGRQETQYF. DNA of the CDR3: TGTGCCAGCAGCTTGGGCCTGGGCAGGCAAGAGACCCAGTACTTC. The chain recombines TRBV5-5 with TRBJ2-5; D is uncertain. V lost 0 bases, J lost 2 bases, and 11 bases lay in between. Germline V gene data show CDR1 as SGHKS and CDR2 as YYEKEE (reference sequence). The CDR3 contains 15 residues.

This sequence joins TRBV30 and TRBJ1-1; TRBD1 might be the D (6 bases). Looked up from germline, CDR1 is GTSNPN and CDR2 is SVGIG (reference sequence). CDR3 length: 13 residues. The V end lost 6 bases, the J end lost 1 base, and 12 bases lay between the germline ends. CDR3 in DNA: TGTGCCTGCAGCGACAGGCCGAACACTGAAGCTTTCTTT. Protein: CACSDRPNTEAFF.

This clonotype was detected only a few times. The chain couples TRBV27 to TRBJ2-7; a possible D gene is TRBD2 (6 bases). This CDR3 has 14 residues. V lost 6 bases to trimming and J lost 3 bases, with 15 bases between them. Germline V gene lookup returns CDR1 MNHEY and CDR2 SMNVEV (reference sequence). CDR3: CASSLTGVYYEQYF. In nucleotides, the CDR3 is TGTGCCAGCAGCCTAACGGGGGTCTACTACGAGCAGTACTTC.

This clonotype was seen more than once but under ten times. V is TRBV7-9 and J is TRBJ2-7; D is perhaps TRBD1 (5 bases). Deletions cut 3 bases from V and 7 bases from J, with 13 bases between. The germline gives CDR1 SEHNR, CDR2 FQNEAQ (reference sequence). The CDR3 runs to 13 residues. CDR3 nucleotides: TGTGCCAGCAGCTTTCCAGGGCTACGGGAGCAGTACTTC. Encoded protein: CASSFPGLREQYF.

In this sample, this clonotype turned up a few times. The chain joins TRBV20-1 to TRBJ2-3, with 16 positions matching TRBD2. Germline values: CDR1 DFQATT, CDR2 SNEGSKA (reference sequence). The J segment lost 3 bases and the V segment lost 5 bases, leaving 5 bases of the junction unmatched. This CDR3 has 16 residues. The DNA for the CDR3 is TGCAGTGCTGGGACTAGCGGGAGGGTGGTGACAGATACGCAGTATTTT. Its translation: CSAGTSGRVVTDTQYF.

The CDR3 protein is CASSLYMNEKLFF. In DNA, the CDR3 is TGTGCCAGCAGCCTTTACATGAATGAAAAACTGTTTTTT. This chain links TRBV13 with TRBJ1-4; D not resolved. CDR1 and CDR2 from the germline V gene are PRHDT and FYEKMQ (reference sequence). Trimming stripped 5 bases from V and 5 bases from J, with 9 bases between. The CDR3 loop spans 13 amino acids.

In this sample, this clonotype turned up a few times. The rearrangement joins TRBV18 to TRBJ1-3; no reliable D call. Per germline, CDR1 KGHSH and CDR2 LQKENI. The V gene lost 3 bases and the J gene lost 3 bases, with 9 bases spanning the gap. The CDR3 length is 14 residues. Written as DNA, the CDR3 is TGTGCCAGCTCACCGCGGACTGTTGGAAACACCATATATTTT. Translating it yields CASSPRTVGNTIYF.